Below are 30 T cell receptor beta chains sequenced from a single sample in a study of control samples from healthy donors and cancer patients. Produced via immunoSEQ multiplex PCR; TCRdb's table is partial and in-frame only. This table holds under 65,000 clones, approximately 89% found once. The sequencing input was PBMCs. These TCRs come from a man in his thirties or forties with colorectal cancer.

The J gene is TRBJ2-2, the V gene TRBV19; D may be TRBD1 (5 bases). The germline gives CDR1 LNHDA, CDR2 SQIVND (reference sequence). V was shortened by 3 bases and J by 0 bases, with 11 bases between the two germline ends. This CDR3 comprises 16 residues. CDR3 sequence reads: CASSIIGHPNTGELFF. CDR3 bases: TGTGCCAGTAGTATCATTGGACACCCGAACACCGGGGAGCTGTTTTTT.

The chain employs TRBV30 and TRBJ2-2; D remains ambiguous. The CDR3 runs to 12 residues. Per the germline V gene, CDR1 is GTSNPN and CDR2 is SVGIG (reference sequence). Trimming shortened V by 0 bases and J by 6 bases, and 5 bases separated the two germline ends. In nucleotides, the CDR3 is TGTGCCTGGAGTGTACGTTCCGGGGAGCTGTTTTTT. Translated, it gives CAWSVRSGELFF.

The rearrangement joins TRBV11-2 to TRBJ2-3, with D maybe TRBD2 (5 bases). This CDR3 spans 14 amino acids. Looked up from germline, CDR1 is SGHAT and CDR2 is FQNNGV. Trimming removed 2 bases from V and 1 base from J, with 7 bases in between. The CDR3 loop is CASSLIGGTDTQYF. CDR3 in DNA: TGTGCCAGCAGCTTAATCGGGGGCACAGATACGCAGTATTTT.

The chain links TRBV10-3 to TRBJ1-2; TRBD1 agrees at 7 bases. CDR1 is ENHRY, CDR2 SYGVKD, per germline. The CDR3 totals 13 residues. V shed 5 bases and J 7 bases; nucleotides not matched to a gene: 7. As DNA, the CDR3 is TGTGCCATCAGTAACACAGGGGAGAGTGGCTACACCTTC. Its protein is CAISNTGESGYTF.

The chain has TRBV7-2 and TRBJ2-5; 13 bases map to TRBD2. The V segment lost 0 bases and the J segment 3 bases; nucleotides outside the gene matches: 10. Germline CDR1 is SGHTA and CDR2 is FQGNSA. This CDR3 contains 19 residues. The DNA of the CDR3 is TGTGCCAGCAGCTTAGCCCCCCCCCTAACTAGCGGGGGGGAAGAGACCCAGTACTTC. Translated, it gives CASSLAPPLTSGGEETQYF.

The chain combines TRBV6-2 or TRBV6-3 with TRBJ2-2; D may be TRBD1 (6 bases). CDR3 length: 15 residues. V was trimmed by 2 bases and J by 9 bases, leaving 16 bases between them. The V gene's germline CDR1 is MNHEY and CDR2 SVGEGT. CDR3 loop: CASSYEPTGPRELFF. CDR3 coding DNA: TGTGCCAGCAGTTACGAACCGACAGGCCCCCGGGAGCTGTTTTTT.

The genes are TRBV7-9 and TRBJ1-1, with a tentative D call TRBD1 (5 bases). Germline CDR1 SEHNR, CDR2 FQNEAQ (reference sequence). V dropped 5 bases and J dropped 2 bases, with 12 bases sitting between them. The CDR3 covers 14 residues. CDR3 in DNA: TGTGCCAGCAGCCCGGGACGGTATAACACTGAAGCTTTCTTT. It specifies CASSPGRYNTEAFF. Using reference TRBV7-9 and TRBJ1-1 for the parts outside the CDR3, the full variable domain is DTGVSQNPRHKITKRGQNVTFRCDPISEHNRLYWYRQTLGQGPEFLTYFQNEAQLEKSRLLSDRFSAERPKGSFSTLEIQRTEQGDSAMYLCASSPGRYNTEAFFGQGTRLTVV.

The chain employs TRBV11-2 and TRBJ2-1; D possibly corresponds to TRBD2 (5 bases). The CDR3 totals 15 residues. Germline values: CDR1 SGHAT, CDR2 FQNNGV. V was shortened by 7 bases and J by 7 bases, with 20 bases between the two germline ends. CDR3 DNA sequence: TGTGCCAGCACCCTTTCGGGGAGACAAGGGAATGAGCAGTTCTTC. It translates to CASTLSGRQGNEQFF.

The chain is built from TRBV27 and TRBJ2-7; TRBD2 matches 9 bases. Unmatched junction bases numbered 9, after V lost 5 bases and J lost 4 bases. Germline-derived CDR1 and CDR2 are MNHEY and SMNVEV (reference sequence). The CDR3 runs 15 residues. The CDR3 DNA is TGTGCCAGCAGTCCGCGGGAGGGTCTCTCATACGAGCAGTACTTC. Amino acid sequence: CASSPREGLSYEQYF.

The chain links TRBV5-6 to TRBJ1-5, with D possibly matching TRBD1 (6 bases). Trimming cost V 1 base and J 6 bases, with 11 bases left between them. In germline, CDR1 is SGHDT, CDR2 YYEEEE. This CDR3 region has 14 residues. CDR3 DNA: TGTGCCAGCAGCTTGTCCGGGACACGTCAGCCCCAGCATTTT. It translates to CASSLSGTRQPQHF. Together with reference TRBV5-6 and TRBJ1-5, the CDR3 gives the full variable domain: DAGVTQSPTHLIKTRGQQVTLRCSPKSGHDTVSWYQQALGQGPQFIFQYYEEEERQRGNFPDRFSGHQFPNYSSELNVNALLLGDSALYLCASSLSGTRQPQHFGDGTRLSIL.

The chain joins TRBV20-1 to TRBJ1-1, with D possibly being TRBD1 (5 bases). Germline lookup yields CDR1 DFQATT and CDR2 SNEGSKA (reference sequence). This CDR3 has 13 residues. The ends were cut back, 3 bases at V and 1 base at J, with 9 bases in the middle. CDR3 DNA: TGCAGTGCTAGTCTCGGACAGAACACTGAAGCTTTCTTT. It is translated as CSASLGQNTEAFF.

The J gene is TRBJ1-2, the V gene TRBV4-3; D not certain. The CDR3 runs to 16 residues. Per the germline V gene, CDR1 is LGHNA and CDR2 is YSLEER. V gave up 2 bases and J gave up 5 bases, with 18 bases separating them. CDR3 amino acids: CASSQNSWVDLYGYTF. CDR3 DNA: TGCGCCAGCAGCCAAAATAGTTGGGTGGATTTATATGGCTACACCTTC.

The CDR3 DNA reads TGTGCCAGTAGACGACTGGACAGCCCTGGGGCTGAAGCTTTCTTT. It specifies CASRRLDSPGAEAFF. The chain joins TRBV19 to TRBJ1-1; possible D gene TRBD1, 6 bases. The V end lost 6 bases, the J end lost 6 bases, and 20 bases lay between the germline ends. Per the germline V gene, CDR1 is LNHDA and CDR2 is SQIVND (reference sequence). The CDR3 consists of 15 residues.

The chain is built from TRBV9 and TRBJ2-1; 8 bases map to TRBD1. The CDR3 runs 16 residues. Germline V gives CDR1 SGDLS, CDR2 YYNGEE. Trimming took 1 base from V and 5 from J; bases not matched to a gene: 8. The CDR3 loop reads CASSVTKDRVDNEQFF. The CDR3 DNA is TGTGCCAGCAGCGTAACTAAGGACAGGGTAGACAATGAGCAGTTCTTC.

The CDR3 is CASSFRDRGNSPLHF. The CDR3 coding sequence is TGTGCCAGCAGCTTCCGGGACAGGGGGAATTCACCCCTCCACTTT. The V and J genes are TRBV5-4 and TRBJ1-6; 11 positions agree with TRBD1. From germline, CDR1 is SGHNT and CDR2 YYREEE (reference sequence). The CDR3 sequence is 15 residues long. With 2 bases clipped from V and 7 bases from J, the junction kept 2 bases outside the gene matches.

V is TRBV10-3 and J is TRBJ1-2; D might be TRBD1 (6 bases). V shed 3 bases and J shed 3 bases, with 8 bases lying between them. The CDR3 has 13 amino acids. CDR1 is ENHRY, CDR2 SYGVKD, per germline. CDR3 coding DNA: TGTGCCATCAGTGACACAGGGTACTATGGCTACACCTTC. Its translation: CAISDTGYYGYTF.

V usage is TRBV5-1 and J usage is TRBJ2-7, with a tentative D call TRBD1 (5 bases). From germline, CDR1 is SGHRS and CDR2 YFSETQ. V lost 3 bases to trimming and J lost 3 bases, with 13 bases between them. The CDR3 is 14 residues long. The CDR3 here is CASSSQGGFYEQYF. CDR3 DNA sequence: TGCGCCAGCAGCTCTCAGGGTGGATTCTACGAGCAGTACTTC.

The chain has TRBV5-6 and TRBJ2-1; tentative D call: TRBD2 (6 bases). Germline CDR1 SGHDT, CDR2 YYEEEE. This CDR3 spans 11 amino acids. Trimming stripped 3 bases from V and 13 bases from J, with 11 bases between. The CDR3 sequence is CASSYQLAQFF. CDR3 bases: TGTGCCAGCAGCTATCAACTAGCACAGTTCTTC.

The rearrangement links TRBV30 to TRBJ1-3; 7 bases align to TRBD1. Germline lookup yields CDR1 GTSNPN and CDR2 SVGIG (reference sequence). Losses at the gene ends were 1 base for V and 7 bases for J; bases not matched to a gene: 13. CDR3 length: 16 residues. In DNA form, the CDR3 reads TGTGCCTGGAGTGCCCTGACAGGGACGCGCGGTAACACCATATATTTT. Its translation: CAWSALTGTRGNTIYF.

V usage is TRBV7-2 and J usage is TRBJ1-6; D is undetermined. CDR1 is SGHTA and CDR2 is FQGNSA in the germline V gene. V lost 1 base, J lost 4 bases, and 11 bases lay in between. The CDR3 is 16 amino acids. CDR3 sequence reads: CASSLGQASYNSPLHF. The CDR3 nucleotides read TGTGCCAGCAGCTTAGGGCAGGCTTCTTATAATTCACCCCTCCACTTT.

The rearrangement joins TRBV19 to TRBJ2-6; a possible D gene is TRBD1 (6 bases). The CDR3 sequence is 16 residues long. V was pared by 1 base and J by 4 bases, with 11 bases between. From germline, CDR1 is LNHDA and CDR2 SQIVND (reference sequence). The CDR3 nucleotides read TGTGCCAGTAGTATAGCGCAGGGGACCGGGGCCAACGTCCTGACTTTC. It is translated as CASSIAQGTGANVLTF.

The chain recombines TRBV11-2 with TRBJ2-5; D is tentatively TRBD1 or TRBD2 (5 bases each). This CDR3 comprises 14 residues. Looked up from germline, CDR1 is SGHAT and CDR2 is FQNNGV. Trimming left V 5 bases short and J 5 bases short, with 15 bases between. CDR3 loop: CASSPTAWGETQYF. The CDR3 DNA is TGTGCCAGCAGCCCCACGGCTTGGGGGGAGACCCAGTACTTC.

The chain carries TRBV3-1 (or the pseudogene TRBV3-2) and TRBJ1-2; 8 nucleotides align to TRBD1. Trimming at V came to 4 bases and at J to 2 bases, leaving 6 bases not matched to a gene. Germline V lookup: CDR1 LGHDT, CDR2 YNNKEL (reference sequence). This CDR3 has 15 amino acids. CDR3 nucleotide sequence: TGTGCCAGCAGCCCGAAGGGACAGGAGAACTATGGCTACACCTTC. This gives the protein CASSPKGQENYGYTF.

The gene calls are TRBV7-9 and TRBJ1-5; D ambiguous. Per the germline V gene, CDR1 is SEHNR and CDR2 is FQNEAQ (reference sequence). The CDR3 sequence is 12 residues long. Trimming stripped 5 bases from V and 0 bases from J, with 2 bases between. The chain's CDR3 is CASSNSNQPQHF. The CDR3 nucleotides are TGTGCCAGCAGCAATAGCAATCAGCCCCAGCATTTT.

The V and J genes are TRBV3-1 (or the pseudogene TRBV3-2) and TRBJ2-7; a possible D gene is TRBD1 (5 bases). Trimming left V 0 bases short and J 3 bases short, with 9 bases between. Germline V lookup: CDR1 LGHDT, CDR2 YNNKEL (reference sequence). The CDR3 has 14 residues. Here the CDR3 reads CASSQDRGHYEQYV. The CDR3 DNA follows: TGTGCCAGCAGCCAAGATAGGGGCCACTACGAGCAGTACGTC.

This clone was counted a few times. The chain is built from TRBV18 and TRBJ1-1, with a tentative D call TRBD1 (6 bases). The CDR3 totals 15 residues. Germline CDR1 and CDR2: KGHSH and LQKENI. The V end was cut by 3 bases, the J end by 3 bases, with 14 bases between. The CDR3 protein is CASSPLQGRHTEAFF. CDR3 sequence (DNA): TGTGCCAGCTCACCCCTCCAGGGGAGGCACACTGAAGCTTTCTTT.

About this clone: One junction end disagrees with the germline gene, perhaps due to a read error. This chain links TRBV7-7 with TRBJ2-2; 7 bases map to TRBD1. This CDR3 comprises 13 residues. In germline, CDR1 is SSHAT, CDR2 FNYEAQ (reference sequence). The CDR3 region is CASSLRQGMELFF. The CDR3 DNA reads TGTGCTAGCAGCTTAAGACAGGGTATGGAGCTGTTTTTT.

This clone was detected only a few times. The V call is TRBV5-8, the J call TRBJ1-5, with D tentatively TRBD1 (5 bases). Deletions cut 1 base from V and 0 bases from J, with 5 bases between. The CDR3 totals 14 residues. Per the germline V gene, CDR1 is SGHTS and CDR2 is YDEGEE. CDR3 coding DNA: TGTGCCAGCAGCTTGAGGGGTAGCAATCAGCCCCAGCATTTT. This translates into CASSLRGSNQPQHF.

The V and J genes are TRBV5-1 and TRBJ1-6, with D unclear. The CDR3 extends over 15 amino acids. Germline CDR1 is SGHRS and CDR2 is YFSETQ. V lost 2 bases and J lost 7, with 13 bases in between. This CDR3 reads CASSLDLEVNSPLHF. The DNA for the CDR3 is TGCGCCAGCAGCTTAGACCTGGAAGTGAATTCACCCCTCCACTTT.

The V gene is TRBV6-2 or TRBV6-3, the J gene TRBJ1-5, with D tentatively TRBD1 (6 bases). Germline loops: CDR1 MNHEY, CDR2 SVGEGT. The CDR3 contains 13 residues. Trimming pared 4 bases from V and 6 bases from J, leaving 10 bases between. The CDR3: CASSSNRAQPQHF. CDR3 nucleotides: TGTGCCAGCAGTTCGAACAGGGCTCAGCCCCAGCATTTT.